A single sample gave rise to the 16 T cell receptor beta chains below, sequenced in a study of CD8+ T cells in alopecia areata. Treatment described: oral pan-JAK inhibitor, 5-10 mg twice daily. Following RNA extraction, reverse transcription yielded cDNA that acted as the sequencing template. TCRdb keeps only in-frame clones here, not all; method: immunoSEQ multiplex PCR. The profile shows 80,000 to 100,000 clones, about 40% of them singletons. The specimen was CD8+ T cells sorted from blood, collected at week 24, from a patient treated with tofacitinib. These receptors were collected from a human donor with alopecia areata.

This clone was observed a handful of times. Compared with germline, one end of the junction differs, possibly owing to a read error. The chain recombines TRBV7-9 with TRBJ2-7, with D perhaps TRBD1 (6 bases). Germline V gene lookup returns CDR1 SEHNR and CDR2 FQNEAQ (reference sequence). The CDR3 contains 13 residues. The CDR3 loop reads CASTLGGLYEQYF. CDR3 sequence (DNA): TGTGCCAGCACCTTAGGGGGTCTGTACGAGCAGTACTTC.

This clone was seen more than once but under ten times. The V and J genes are TRBV27 and TRBJ2-2; no clear D gene. V lost 3 bases, J lost 6 bases, and 8 bases lay in between. The CDR3 is 13 amino acids. Germline V gene data show CDR1 as MNHEY and CDR2 as SMNVEV (reference sequence). CDR3 DNA: TGTGCCAGCAGTTTTGATTGGGCCGGGGAGCTGTTTTTT. Amino acids: CASSFDWAGELFF.

This clone was observed once. CDR3 amino acids: CASIRLAGELSDTQYF. The CDR3 DNA follows: TGTGCCAGCATCAGACTAGCGGGAGAATTGTCAGATACGCAGTATTTT. The V and J genes are TRBV7-3 and TRBJ2-3; 12 bases are a match to TRBD2. CDR3 length: 16 amino acids. CDR1 and CDR2 (germline): SGHTA, FQGTGA. The V gene end was trimmed by 7 bases and the J gene end by 4 bases; junction bases not matched to a gene: 9.

V and J are TRBV28 and TRBJ2-2; 10 nucleotides agree with TRBD2. The CDR3 covers 14 residues. J was trimmed by 1 base and V by 10 bases; bases with no gene match: 3. From germline, CDR1 is MDHEN and CDR2 SYDVKM. The CDR3 loop reads CATGLAENTGELFF. Here the CDR3 DNA reads TGTGCCACCGGACTAGCGGAGAACACCGGGGAGCTGTTTTTT.

This chain connects TRBV27 to TRBJ2-7, with TRBD2 identical over 13 bases. CDR3 length: 15 amino acids. CDR1 and CDR2 (germline): MNHEY, SMNVEV (reference sequence). Trimming took 6 bases from V and 3 from J; bases not matched to a gene: 5. CDR3 nucleotides: TGTGCCAGCAGCTGGGGGACTAGCGGGATCTACGAGCAGTACTTC. Its protein is CASSWGTSGIYEQYF.

The count of this clone is one. The rearrangement links TRBV28 to TRBJ1-2, with a tentative D call TRBD1 (5 bases). The CDR3 length is 17 residues. Trimming took 5 bases from V and 13 from J, leaving 32 bases between them. Germline values: CDR1 MDHEN, CDR2 SYDVKM. This CDR3 reads CASSLMRVGGAPYEPTF. CDR3 nucleotide sequence: TGTGCCAGCAGTCTGATGAGGGTGGGGGGTGCCCCCTATGAGCCCACCTTC.

The table lists this clone with a few counts. This chain joins TRBV7-6 and TRBJ2-1, with unresolved D. Looked up from germline, CDR1 is SGHVS and CDR2 is FNYEAQ. V was pared by 8 bases and J by 2 bases, with 10 bases between. CDR3 length: 13 residues. CDR3 in amino acids: CASGPGAYNEQFF. The DNA of the CDR3 is TGTGCCAGCGGTCCTGGGGCCTACAATGAGCAGTTCTTC.

This rearrangement joins TRBV14 to TRBJ2-7, with a possible D match to TRBD2 (6 bases). V dropped 4 bases and J dropped 6 bases, with 13 bases sitting between them. The CDR3 runs 13 residues. Germline lookup yields CDR1 SGHDN and CDR2 FVKESK. CDR3 in amino acids: CASSPGVRGEQYF. CDR3 DNA: TGTGCCAGCAGCCCGGGGGTCCGAGGCGAGCAGTACTTC.

The chain couples TRBV30 to TRBJ2-7; D uncertain. The CDR3 extends over 12 amino acids. Trimming cost V 6 bases and J 0 bases, with 9 bases left between them. Germline V gives CDR1 GTSNPN, CDR2 SVGIG (reference sequence). The CDR3 DNA reads TGTGCCTGTGGAGCGTTCTCCTACGAGCAGTACTTC. Protein sequence: CACGAFSYEQYF.

V is TRBV27 and J is TRBJ2-7; a weak D match, TRBD1 (7 bases). Germline CDR1 is MNHEY and CDR2 is SMNVEV (reference sequence). CDR3 length: 13 residues. Trimming took off 5 bases at V and 1 base at J, with 9 bases between the two ends. In DNA, the CDR3 is TGTGCCAGCAGTCCAGGGGGGTCCTACGAGCAGTACTTC. It translates to CASSPGGSYEQYF.

The genes are TRBV27 and TRBJ1-1, with TRBD1 matching 7 bases. Germline CDR1 and CDR2: MNHEY and SMNVEV (reference sequence). The J segment lost 10 bases and the V segment lost 5 bases, leaving 10 bases of the junction unmatched. The CDR3 runs 13 residues. CDR3 loop: CASSPGGPLRAFF. The DNA of the CDR3 is TGTGCCAGCAGTCCAGGGGGGCCCTTAAGAGCTTTCTTT.

The rearrangement joins TRBV7-9 to TRBJ2-1; TRBD2 agrees at 12 bases. The CDR3 is made up of 16 amino acids. J gave up 2 bases and V 1 base, and 0 bases lay outside the gene matches. CDR1 and CDR2 (germline): SEHNR, FQNEAQ (reference sequence). The CDR3 spells CASSLGTSGTYNEQFF. CDR3 coding DNA: TGTGCCAGCAGCTTAGGGACTAGCGGGACCTACAATGAGCAGTTCTTC.

This chain joins TRBV19 and TRBJ2-5, with TRBD1 as a possible D gene (7 bases). V shed 5 bases and J shed 3 bases, with 13 bases lying between them. The CDR3 totals 14 residues. The germline gives CDR1 LNHDA, CDR2 SQIVND (reference sequence). In DNA form, the CDR3 reads TGTGCCAGTAGTGCGGGACAGCCCAAAGAGACCCAGTACTTC. Amino acid sequence: CASSAGQPKETQYF.

In its sample, this clone was seen a few times. The chain combines TRBV19 with TRBJ2-7, with 8 bases aligning to TRBD1. Per germline, CDR1 LNHDA and CDR2 SQIVND (reference sequence). Losses at the gene ends were 9 bases for V and 3 bases for J; bases not matched to a gene: 13. The CDR3 covers 15 residues. The CDR3 loop reads CASSFPGQGLYEQYF. CDR3 bases: TGTGCCAGCAGTTTCCCCGGACAGGGCCTCTACGAGCAGTACTTC.

The rearrangement joins TRBV6-5 to TRBJ2-3; TRBD1 agrees at 7 bases. After removal of 2 bases from V and 11 bases from J, the junction contained 7 bases not matched to a gene. From germline, CDR1 is MNHEY and CDR2 SVGAGI. The CDR3 length is 13 residues. CDR3 nucleotides: TGTGCCAGCAGTTACACCTTCACAGGGGAGCAGTATTTT. Translated: CASSYTFTGEQYF.

Details on this clone: This sample also contains other DNA sequences that code for the same CDR3. The rearrangement links TRBV2 to TRBJ2-7, with D unresolved. Trimming removed 4 bases at V and 3 bases at J, with 4 bases between. CDR1 is SNHLY, CDR2 FYNNEI, per germline. The CDR3 is 11 amino acids. The CDR3 spells CASSAGYEQYF. CDR3 sequence (DNA): TGTGCCAGCAGTGCAGGCTACGAGCAGTACTTC.